This T cell receptor beta chain was observed in a study of blood T cell repertoires in COVID-19. Study-level background: The study drew acute and convalescent COVID-19 samples from the United States, Italy and Spain. PBMCs, B-cell-depleted T cells, or T cells were the source of the cDNA or gDNA that made up the material.

Seattle patients were enrolled during active infection and followed longitudinally. CDR1 is MDHEN and CDR2 is SYDVKM in the germline V gene. The J segment lost 0 bases and the V segment lost 5 bases, leaving 9 bases of the junction unmatched. The CDR3 loop spans 17 amino acids. Only in-frame clones appear in the TCRdb table, and some are missing; sequencing was by immunoSEQ multiplex PCR. The sample lists about 210,000 clones, about 82% occurring once. This TCR derives from a man in his fifties or sixties with COVID-19, enrolled during active disease. Input material: peripheral blood. V and J are TRBV28 and TRBJ2-1; 8 nucleotides match TRBD1. The CDR3 nucleotides are TGTGCCAGCAGTCTACCGGGACAGGAGGTCTCCTACAATGAGCAGTTCTTC. Translation: CASSLPGQEVSYNEQFF.